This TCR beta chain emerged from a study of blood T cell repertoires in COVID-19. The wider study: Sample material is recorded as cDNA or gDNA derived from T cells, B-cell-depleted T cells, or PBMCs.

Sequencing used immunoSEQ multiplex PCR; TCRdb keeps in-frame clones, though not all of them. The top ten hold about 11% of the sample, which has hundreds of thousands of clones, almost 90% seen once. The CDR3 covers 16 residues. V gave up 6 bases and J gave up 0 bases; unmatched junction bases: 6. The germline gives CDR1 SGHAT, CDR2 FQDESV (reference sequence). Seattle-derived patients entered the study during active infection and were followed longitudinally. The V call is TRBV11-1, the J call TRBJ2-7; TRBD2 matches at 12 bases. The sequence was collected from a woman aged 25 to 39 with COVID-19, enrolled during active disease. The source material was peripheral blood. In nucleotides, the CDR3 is TGTGCCAGCAGTTCCGGACTAGCGGGGTACTCCTACGAGCAGTACTTC. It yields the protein CASSSGLAGYSYEQYF.